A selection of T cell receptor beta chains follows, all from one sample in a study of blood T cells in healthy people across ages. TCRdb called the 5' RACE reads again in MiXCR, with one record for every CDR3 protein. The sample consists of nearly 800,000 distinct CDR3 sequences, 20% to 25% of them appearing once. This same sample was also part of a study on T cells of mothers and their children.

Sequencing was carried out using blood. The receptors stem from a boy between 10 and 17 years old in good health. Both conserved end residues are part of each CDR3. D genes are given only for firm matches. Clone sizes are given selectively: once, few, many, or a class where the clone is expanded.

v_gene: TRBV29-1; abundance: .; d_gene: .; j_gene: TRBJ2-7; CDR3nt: TGCAGCGCACGGGAGACCAACTACGAGCAGTACTTC; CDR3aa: CSARETNYEQYF
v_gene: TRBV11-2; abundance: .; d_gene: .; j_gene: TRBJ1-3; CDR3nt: TGTGCCAGCAGCTTAGATGGCAGCTCTGGAAACACCATATATTTT; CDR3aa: CASSLDGSSGNTIYF
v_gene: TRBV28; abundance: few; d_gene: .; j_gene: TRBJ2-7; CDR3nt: TGTGCCAGCAGTTTAGAGCTAGGACAGCAGTACTTC; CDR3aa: CASSLELGQQYF
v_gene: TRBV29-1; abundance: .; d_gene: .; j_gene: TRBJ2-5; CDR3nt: TGCAGCGTCTACAGGGATCGGGAGACCCAGTACTTC; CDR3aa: CSVYRDRETQYF
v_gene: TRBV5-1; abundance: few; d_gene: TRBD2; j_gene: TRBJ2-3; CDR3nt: TGCGCCAGCAGCTCCCTCCCCTTAGCGGGAGGGCCGGCAGATACGCAGTATTTT; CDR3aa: CASSSLPLAGGPADTQYF
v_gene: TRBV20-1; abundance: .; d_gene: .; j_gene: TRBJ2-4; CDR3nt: TGCAGTGCTAGAGATAGTATAACTGGCCCCCTTAACATTCAGTACTTC; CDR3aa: CSARDSITGPLNIQYF
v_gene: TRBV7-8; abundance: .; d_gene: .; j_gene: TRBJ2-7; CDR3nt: TGTGCCAGCAGCTTAGCGGGGGACTTGAGCTCCTACGAGCAGTACTTC; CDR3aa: CASSLAGDLSSYEQYF
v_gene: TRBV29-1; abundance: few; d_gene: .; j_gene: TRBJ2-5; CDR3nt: TGCAGCGTTCTGACAGGCGGGGAGACCCAGTACTTC; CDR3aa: CSVLTGGETQYF
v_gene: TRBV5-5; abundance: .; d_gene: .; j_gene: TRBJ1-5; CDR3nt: TGTGCCAGCAGCAGGGACCTCACTCCCCTTAATCAGCCCCAGCATTTT; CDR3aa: CASSRDLTPLNQPQHF
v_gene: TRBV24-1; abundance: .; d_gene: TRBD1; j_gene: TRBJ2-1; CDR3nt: TGTGCCACCAGTGATTTGCGGGCACAGGGGGCCAGTGAGCAGTTCTTC; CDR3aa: CATSDLRAQGASEQFF
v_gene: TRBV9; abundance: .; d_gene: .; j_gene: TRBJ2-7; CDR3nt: TGTGCCAGCAGCGTAGGGGATACTCCAGCCTACGAGCAGTACTTC; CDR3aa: CASSVGDTPAYEQYF
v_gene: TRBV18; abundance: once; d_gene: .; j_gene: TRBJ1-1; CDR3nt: TGTGCCAGCTCACCGACCTCCTTGGGGACTGAAGCTTTCTTT; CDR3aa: CASSPTSLGTEAFF
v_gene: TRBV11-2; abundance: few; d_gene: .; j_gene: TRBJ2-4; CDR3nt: TGTGCCAGCAGCTCCCGCGCGGCGGGTCTGACGCCCAAAAACATTCAGTACTTC; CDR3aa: CASSSRAAGLTPKNIQYF
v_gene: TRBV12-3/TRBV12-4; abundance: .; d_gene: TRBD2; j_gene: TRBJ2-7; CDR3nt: TGTGCCAGCAGGAAGCGGGGGAGCCCGTACGAGCAGTACTTC; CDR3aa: CASRKRGSPYEQYF
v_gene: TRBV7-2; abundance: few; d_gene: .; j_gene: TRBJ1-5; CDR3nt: TGTGCCAGCAGCTTAGCTCGGGGGGCAAGCAATCAGCCCCAGCATTTT; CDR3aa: CASSLARGASNQPQHF
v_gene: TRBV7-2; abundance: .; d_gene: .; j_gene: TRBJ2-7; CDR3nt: TGTGCCGGCAGCTTAGTCCTCCCAGGGTTCTACGAGCAGTACTTC; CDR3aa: CAGSLVLPGFYEQYF
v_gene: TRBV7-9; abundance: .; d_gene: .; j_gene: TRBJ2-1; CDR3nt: TGTGCCAGCACCACCACTCAAACTTTAAGCTACAATGAGCAGTTCTTC; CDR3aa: CASTTTQTLSYNEQFF
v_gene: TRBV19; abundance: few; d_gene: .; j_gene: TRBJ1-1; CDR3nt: TGTGCCAGTAGTATAATTTACGGGGCGACCACTGAAGCTTTCTTT; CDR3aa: CASSIIYGATTEAFF
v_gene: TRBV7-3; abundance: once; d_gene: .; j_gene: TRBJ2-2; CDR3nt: TGTGCCAGCAGCTTACAAGGGGCCGCGGTAGGCGGGGAGCTGTTTTTT; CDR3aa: CASSLQGAAVGGELFF
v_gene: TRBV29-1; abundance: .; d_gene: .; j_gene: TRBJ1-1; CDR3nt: TGCAGCGTCGCCGATTTACTATCGAACACTGAAGCTTTCTTT; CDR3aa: CSVADLLSNTEAFF
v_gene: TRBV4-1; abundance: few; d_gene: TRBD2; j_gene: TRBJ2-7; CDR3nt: TGCGCCAGCAGCCAAGTTCCGGGACTAGCGGACTCCTACGAGCAGTACTTC; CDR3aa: CASSQVPGLADSYEQYF
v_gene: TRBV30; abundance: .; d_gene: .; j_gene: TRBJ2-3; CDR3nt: TGTGCCTGGAGTCCGGACAGCCCTTCCACAGATACGCAGTATTTT; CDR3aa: CAWSPDSPSTDTQYF
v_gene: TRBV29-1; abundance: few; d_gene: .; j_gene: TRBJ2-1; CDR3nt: TGCAGCGTTGAAGCCAGAAACAATGAGCAGTTCTTC; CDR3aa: CSVEARNNEQFF
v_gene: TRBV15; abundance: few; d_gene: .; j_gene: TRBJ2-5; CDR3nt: TGTGCCACCAGCACAGAGACCCAGTACTTC; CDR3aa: CATSTETQYF
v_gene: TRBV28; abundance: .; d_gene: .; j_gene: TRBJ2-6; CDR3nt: TGTGCCAGCAGTCGGGACGGCTCTGGGGCCAACGTCCTGACTTTC; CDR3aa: CASSRDGSGANVLTF
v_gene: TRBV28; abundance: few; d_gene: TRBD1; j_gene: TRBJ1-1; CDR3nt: TGTGCCAGCAGTTTAGCGACAGGGGGGAACCCTGAAGCTTTCTTT; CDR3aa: CASSLATGGNPEAFF
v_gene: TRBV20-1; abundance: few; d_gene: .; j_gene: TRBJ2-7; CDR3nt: TGCAGCGTCGGCTCTCGTTCCTACGAGCAGTACTTC; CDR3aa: CSVGSRSYEQYF
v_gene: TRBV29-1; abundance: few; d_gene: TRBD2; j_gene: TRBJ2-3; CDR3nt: TGCAGCGTTTCGGAGACTAGCGGGGATACGCAGTATTTT; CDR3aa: CSVSETSGDTQYF
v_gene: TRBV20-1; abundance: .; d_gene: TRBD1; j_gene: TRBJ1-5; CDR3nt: TGCAGTGCTAGAGATAGGGGACAGGGCGCGGGTCAGCCCCAGCATTTT; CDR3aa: CSARDRGQGAGQPQHF
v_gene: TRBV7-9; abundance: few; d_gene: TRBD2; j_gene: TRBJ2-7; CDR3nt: TGTGCCAGCAGGGCCGTACTAGCGGGAGTGGGAGACGAGCAGTACTTC; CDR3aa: CASRAVLAGVGDEQYF
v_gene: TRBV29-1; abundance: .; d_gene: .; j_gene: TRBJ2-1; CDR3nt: TGCAGCGTTAACCCCTCATCCCGGGAGTACAATGAGCAGTTCTTC; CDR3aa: CSVNPSSREYNEQFF
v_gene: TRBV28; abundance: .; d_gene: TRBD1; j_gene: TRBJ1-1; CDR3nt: TGTGCCAGCACGGTCGAGGGGACAGTGAACACTGAAGCTTTCTTT; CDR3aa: CASTVEGTVNTEAFF
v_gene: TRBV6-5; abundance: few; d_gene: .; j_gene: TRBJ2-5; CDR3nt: TGTGCCAGCAGTTACGGGCAGATCCAAGAGACCCAGTACTTC; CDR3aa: CASSYGQIQETQYF
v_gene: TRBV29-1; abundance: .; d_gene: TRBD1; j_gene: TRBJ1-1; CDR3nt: TGCAGCGTCTACGACACAGGGGGCGCGGGTGAAGCTTTCTTT; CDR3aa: CSVYDTGGAGEAFF
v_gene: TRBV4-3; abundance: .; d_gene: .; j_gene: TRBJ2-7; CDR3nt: TGCGCCAGCAGCCAAGATCCACAGAACCCCTACGAGCAGTACTTC; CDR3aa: CASSQDPQNPYEQYF
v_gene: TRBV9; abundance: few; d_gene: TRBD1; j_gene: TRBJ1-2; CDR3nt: TGTGCCAGCAGCGTAGCTACGGGACAGGTGGCTGGCTACACCTTC; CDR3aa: CASSVATGQVAGYTF
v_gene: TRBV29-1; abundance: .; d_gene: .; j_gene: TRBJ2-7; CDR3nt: TGCAGCGCACGCCGGGGTATGGGTTATAGCGAGCAGTACTTC; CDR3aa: CSARRGMGYSEQYF
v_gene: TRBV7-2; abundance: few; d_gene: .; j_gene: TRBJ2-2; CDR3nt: TGTGCCAGCAGCTTCACAGCCACCGGGGAGCTGTTTTTT; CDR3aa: CASSFTATGELFF
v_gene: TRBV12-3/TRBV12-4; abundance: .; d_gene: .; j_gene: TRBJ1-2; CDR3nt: TGTGCCAGCAGCATCTCCGGAGGGCCTAAGGGCTACACCTTC; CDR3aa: CASSISGGPKGYTF
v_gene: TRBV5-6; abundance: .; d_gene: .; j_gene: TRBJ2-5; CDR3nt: TGTGCCAGCAGCTTGGGGTCCGGGACCCAGTACTTC; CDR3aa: CASSLGSGTQYF
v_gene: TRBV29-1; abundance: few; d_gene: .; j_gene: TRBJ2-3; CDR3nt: TGCAGCGCCAGAGGGGGGGGGTGGGGAGATACGCAGTATTTT; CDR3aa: CSARGGGWGDTQYF
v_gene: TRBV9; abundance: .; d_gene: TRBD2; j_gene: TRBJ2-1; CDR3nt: TGTGCCAGCAGCGTGTCAGCGGGAGGGAATTGGGAGCAGTTCTTC; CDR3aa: CASSVSAGGNWEQFF
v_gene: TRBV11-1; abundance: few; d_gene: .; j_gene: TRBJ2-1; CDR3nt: TGTGCCAGCAGCCCTGAGGCTAGCTATGAGCAGTTCTTC; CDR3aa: CASSPEASYEQFF
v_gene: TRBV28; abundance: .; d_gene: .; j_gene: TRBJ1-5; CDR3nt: TGTGCCAGCAGTTTCAGGGTGCGTCAGCCCCAGCATTTT; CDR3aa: CASSFRVRQPQHF
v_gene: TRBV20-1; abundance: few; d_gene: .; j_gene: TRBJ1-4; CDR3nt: TGCAGTGCCCCAGACCCGGCAGGACCCAATGAAAAACTGTTTTTT; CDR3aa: CSAPDPAGPNEKLFF
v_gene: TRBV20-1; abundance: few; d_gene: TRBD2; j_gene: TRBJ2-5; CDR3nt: TGCAGTACAGCGACTAGCCCCTATAACGGGGGGACCCAGTACTTC; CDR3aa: CSTATSPYNGGTQYF
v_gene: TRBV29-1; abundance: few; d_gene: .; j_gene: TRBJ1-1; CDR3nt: TGCAGCGTTGATCGGGGGGCGCACACTGAAGCTTTCTTT; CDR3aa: CSVDRGAHTEAFF
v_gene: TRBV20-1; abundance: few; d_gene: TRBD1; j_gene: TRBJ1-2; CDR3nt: TGCAGTGCTAGAGATCCAGCAGGTCAGGGGGACTATGGCTACACCTTC; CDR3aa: CSARDPAGQGDYGYTF
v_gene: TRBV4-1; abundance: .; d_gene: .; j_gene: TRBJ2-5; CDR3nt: TGCGCCAGCAGCCAAGCGACACTAGAAGAGACCCAGTACTTC; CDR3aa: CASSQATLEETQYF
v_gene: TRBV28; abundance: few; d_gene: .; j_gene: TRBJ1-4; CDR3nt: TGTGCCAGCAGGACCTTGGGGATTCGTGAAAAACTGTTTTTT; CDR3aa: CASRTLGIREKLFF